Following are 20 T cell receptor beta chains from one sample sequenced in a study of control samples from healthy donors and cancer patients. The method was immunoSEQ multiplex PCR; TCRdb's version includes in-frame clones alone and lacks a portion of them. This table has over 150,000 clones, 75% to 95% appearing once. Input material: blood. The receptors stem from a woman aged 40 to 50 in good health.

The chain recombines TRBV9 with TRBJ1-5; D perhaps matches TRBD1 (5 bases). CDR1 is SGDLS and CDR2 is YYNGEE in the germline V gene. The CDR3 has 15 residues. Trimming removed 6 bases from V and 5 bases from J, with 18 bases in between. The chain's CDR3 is CASTLPDSPDQPQHF. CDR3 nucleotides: TGTGCCAGCACCTTGCCCGACAGCCCGGATCAGCCCCAGCATTTT.

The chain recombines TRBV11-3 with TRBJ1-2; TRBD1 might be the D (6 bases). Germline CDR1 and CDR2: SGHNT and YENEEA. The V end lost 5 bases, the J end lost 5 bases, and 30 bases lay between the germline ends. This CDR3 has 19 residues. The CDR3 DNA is TGTGCCAGCAGCCCAGGGGAGTTTTTGCTCCAGCCCCCCATATATGGCTACACCTTC. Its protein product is CASSPGEFLLQPPIYGYTF.

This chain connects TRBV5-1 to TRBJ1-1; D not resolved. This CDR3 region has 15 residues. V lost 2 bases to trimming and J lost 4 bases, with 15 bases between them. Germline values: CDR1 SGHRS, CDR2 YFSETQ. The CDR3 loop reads CASSLTGSYGTEAFF. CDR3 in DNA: TGCGCCAGCAGCTTAACGGGGTCCTATGGCACTGAAGCTTTCTTT. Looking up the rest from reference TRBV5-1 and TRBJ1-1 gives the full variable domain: KAGVTQTPRYLIKTRGQQVTLSCSPISGHRSVSWYQQTPGQGLQFLFEYFSETQRNKGNFPGRFSGRQFSNSRSEMNVSTLELGDSALYLCASSLTGSYGTEAFFGQGTRLTVV.

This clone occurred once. The CDR3, as DNA: TGTGCCAGTAGAGAGACAGCAGATAGCAATCAGCCCCAGCATTTT. This gives the protein CASRETADSNQPQHF. The chain is built from TRBV19 and TRBJ1-5; a weak D match, TRBD1 (5 bases). The CDR3 runs 15 residues. The germline gives CDR1 LNHDA, CDR2 SQIVND (reference sequence). Between the trimmed V and J ends, which lost 6 bases and 0 bases, there was a span of 12 bases. Looking up the rest from reference TRBV19 and TRBJ1-5 gives the full variable domain: DGGITQSPKYLFRKEGQNVTLSCEQNLNHDAMYWYRQDPGQGLRLIYYSQIVNDFQKGDIAEGYSVSREKKESFPLTVTSAQKNPTAFYLCASRETADSNQPQHFGDGTRLSIL.

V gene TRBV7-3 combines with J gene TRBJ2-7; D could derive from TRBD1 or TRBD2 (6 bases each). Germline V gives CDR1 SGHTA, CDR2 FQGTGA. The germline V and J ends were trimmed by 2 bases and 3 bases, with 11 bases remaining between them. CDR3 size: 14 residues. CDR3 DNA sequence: TGTGCCAGCAGCTTAGGGGGGCGCGACTACGAGCAGTACTTC. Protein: CASSLGGRDYEQYF.

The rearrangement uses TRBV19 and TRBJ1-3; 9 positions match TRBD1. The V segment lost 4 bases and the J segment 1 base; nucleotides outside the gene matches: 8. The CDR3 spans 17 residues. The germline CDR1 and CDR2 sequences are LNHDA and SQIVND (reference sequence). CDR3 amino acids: CASSTRTGGASGNTIYF. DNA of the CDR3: TGTGCCAGTAGTACAAGAACAGGGGGCGCGTCTGGAAACACCATATATTTT. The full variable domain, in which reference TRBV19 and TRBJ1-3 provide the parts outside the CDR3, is DGGITQSPKYLFRKEGQNVTLSCEQNLNHDAMYWYRQDPGQGLRLIYYSQIVNDFQKGDIAEGYSVSREKKESFPLTVTSAQKNPTAFYLCASSTRTGGASGNTIYFGEGSWLTVV.

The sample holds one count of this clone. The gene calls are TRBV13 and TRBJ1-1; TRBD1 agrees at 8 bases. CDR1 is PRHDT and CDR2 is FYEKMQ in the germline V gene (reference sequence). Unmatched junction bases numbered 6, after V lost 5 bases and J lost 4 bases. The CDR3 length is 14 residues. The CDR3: CASSARGRVTEAFF. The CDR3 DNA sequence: TGTGCCAGCAGCGCCAGGGGGCGAGTCACTGAAGCTTTCTTT.

The CDR3, as DNA: TGTGCCAGCAGTTACGAGGGCAGATCCAATCAGCCCCAGCATTTT. Translating it yields CASSYEGRSNQPQHF. The J gene is TRBJ1-5, the V gene TRBV6-6; D uncertain. The CDR3 has 15 amino acids. V lost 2 bases to trimming and J lost 3 bases, with 11 bases between them. CDR1 and CDR2 from the germline V gene are MNHNY and SVGAGI (reference sequence).

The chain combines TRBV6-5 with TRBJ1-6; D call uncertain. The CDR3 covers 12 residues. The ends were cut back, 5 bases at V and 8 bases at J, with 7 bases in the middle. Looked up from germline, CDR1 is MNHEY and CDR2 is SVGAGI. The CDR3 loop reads CASSPWDSPLHF. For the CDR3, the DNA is TGTGCCAGCAGTCCATGGGATTCACCCCTCCACTTT.

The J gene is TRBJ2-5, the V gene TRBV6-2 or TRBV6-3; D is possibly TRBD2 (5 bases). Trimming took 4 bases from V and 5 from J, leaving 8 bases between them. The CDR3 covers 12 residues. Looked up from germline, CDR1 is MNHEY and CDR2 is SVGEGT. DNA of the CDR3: TGTGCCAGCAGTTTTCGCGGGGAGACCCAGTACTTC. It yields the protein CASSFRGETQYF.

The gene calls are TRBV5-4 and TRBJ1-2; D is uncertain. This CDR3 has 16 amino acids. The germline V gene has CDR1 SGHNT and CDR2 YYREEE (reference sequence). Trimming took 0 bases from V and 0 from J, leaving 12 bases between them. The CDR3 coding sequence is TGTGCCAGCAGCTTGGAGTTCCGGGAACCTAACTATGGCTACACCTTC. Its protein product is CASSLEFREPNYGYTF.

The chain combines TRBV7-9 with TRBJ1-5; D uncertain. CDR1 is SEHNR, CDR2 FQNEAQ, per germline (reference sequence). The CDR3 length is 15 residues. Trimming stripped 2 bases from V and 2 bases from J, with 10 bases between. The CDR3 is CASSLRFWGNQPQHF. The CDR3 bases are TGTGCCAGCAGCTTAAGATTTTGGGGCAATCAGCCCCAGCATTTT.

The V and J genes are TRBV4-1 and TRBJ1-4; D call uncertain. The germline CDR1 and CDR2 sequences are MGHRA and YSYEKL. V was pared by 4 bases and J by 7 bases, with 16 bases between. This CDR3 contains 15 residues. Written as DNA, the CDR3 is TGCGCCAGCAGCCTTGAGCTTTGGGTTGGTGAAAAACTGTTTTTT. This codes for CASSLELWVGEKLFF.

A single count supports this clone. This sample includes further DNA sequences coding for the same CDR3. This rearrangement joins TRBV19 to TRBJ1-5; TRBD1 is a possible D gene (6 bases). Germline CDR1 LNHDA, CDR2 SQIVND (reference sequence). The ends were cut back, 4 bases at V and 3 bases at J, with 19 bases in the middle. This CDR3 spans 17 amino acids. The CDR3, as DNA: TGTGCCAGTAGTACGGACCGGGGGCGGGGGGTCAATCAGCCCCAGCATTTT. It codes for CASSTDRGRGVNQPQHF.

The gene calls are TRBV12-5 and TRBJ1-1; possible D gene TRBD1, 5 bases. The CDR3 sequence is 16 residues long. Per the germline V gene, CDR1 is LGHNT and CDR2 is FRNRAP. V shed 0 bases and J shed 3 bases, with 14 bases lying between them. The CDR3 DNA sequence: TGTGCTAGTGGTTTGGTCGCAGGGCGTTGGGACACTGAAGCTTTCTTT. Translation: CASGLVAGRWDTEAFF.

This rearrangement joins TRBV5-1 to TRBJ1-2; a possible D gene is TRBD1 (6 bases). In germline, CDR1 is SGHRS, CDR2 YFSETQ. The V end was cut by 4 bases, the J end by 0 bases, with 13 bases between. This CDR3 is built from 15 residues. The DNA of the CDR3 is TGCGCCAGCAGCCGGCTCCAGGGGTCTAACTATGGCTACACCTTC. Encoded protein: CASSRLQGSNYGYTF.

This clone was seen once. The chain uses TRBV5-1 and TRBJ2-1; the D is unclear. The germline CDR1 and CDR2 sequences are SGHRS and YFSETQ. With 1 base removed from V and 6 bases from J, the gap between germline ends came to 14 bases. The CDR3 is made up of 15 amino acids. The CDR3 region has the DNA TGCGCCAGCAGCTTGAATGGGGTTGGGCTCAATGAGCAGTTCTTC. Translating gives CASSLNGVGLNEQFF.

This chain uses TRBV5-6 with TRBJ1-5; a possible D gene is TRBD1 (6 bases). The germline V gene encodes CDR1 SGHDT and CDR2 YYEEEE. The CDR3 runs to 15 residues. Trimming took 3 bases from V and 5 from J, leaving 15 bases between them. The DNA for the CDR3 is TGTGCCAGCAGCTGGGGCTGGACAGCCGATCAGCCCCAGCATTTT. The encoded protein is CASSWGWTADQPQHF.

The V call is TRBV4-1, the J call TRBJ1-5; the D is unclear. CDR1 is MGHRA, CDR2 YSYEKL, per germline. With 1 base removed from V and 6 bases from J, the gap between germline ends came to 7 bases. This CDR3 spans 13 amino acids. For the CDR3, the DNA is TGCGCCAGCAGCCAAGCGTTGGGTCAGCCCCAGCATTTT. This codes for CASSQALGQPQHF.

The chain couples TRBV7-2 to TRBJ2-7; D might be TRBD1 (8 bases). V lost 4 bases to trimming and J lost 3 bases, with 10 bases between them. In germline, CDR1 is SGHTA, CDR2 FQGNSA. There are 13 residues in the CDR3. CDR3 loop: CASSYRGGYEQYF. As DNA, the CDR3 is TGTGCCAGCAGCTACAGGGGGGGCTACGAGCAGTACTTC.